A single sample is the source of the 15 T cell receptor beta chains below, sequenced in a study of shared clonotypes between healthy human individuals. The protocol was immunoSEQ multiplex PCR, while the TCRdb copy is restricted to in-frame clones and leaves out a portion. Of approximately 1.5 million clones detected, approximately 98.5% appear once; the ten largest clones hold about 0.35%. The sequenced sample consisted of naive CD4+ T cells sorted from blood. Subset noted: CD45RA+ positively selected. These TCRs come from a man aged 30 to 45 in good health.

The chain couples TRBV7-3 to TRBJ2-1, with 7 bases that match TRBD2. With 5 bases clipped from V and 8 bases from J, the junction kept 9 bases outside the gene matches. The germline V gene encodes CDR1 SGHTA and CDR2 FQGTGA. There are 14 residues in the CDR3. The CDR3 DNA sequence: TGTGCCAGCAGCCCTCCTGGGAGGGCCGATGAGCAGTTCTTC. This encodes CASSPPGRADEQFF.

The chain is built from TRBV27 and TRBJ2-7; D is perhaps TRBD2 (6 bases). Germline-derived CDR1 and CDR2 are MNHEY and SMNVEV (reference sequence). Trimming removed 7 bases at V and 0 bases at J, with 13 bases between. This CDR3 contains 14 residues. The CDR3 region has the DNA TGTGCCAGCAAGCGGGTTCAGAGCTCCTACGAGCAGTACTTC. Translated, it gives CASKRVQSSYEQYF.

This clone occurred once. The gene calls are TRBV18 and TRBJ2-2, with D maybe TRBD2 (5 bases). V lost 3 bases and J 7 bases, leaving 6 bases between the germline ends. Germline values: CDR1 KGHSH, CDR2 LQKENI. CDR3 length: 12 amino acids. The CDR3 bases are TGTGCCAGCTCACCGGCGGGCGGGGAGCTGTTTTTT. It encodes CASSPAGGELFF.

This chain connects TRBV23-1 to TRBJ2-1, with TRBD2 as a possible D gene (5 bases). TRBV23-1 is an open reading frame, and its role is uncertain. This CDR3 region has 16 residues. Trimming pared 5 bases from V and 5 bases from J, leaving 19 bases between. CDR3 sequence: CASSSPLVSPHNEQFF. The DNA of the CDR3 is TGCGCCAGCAGTTCACCACTAGTGTCTCCACACAATGAGCAGTTCTTC.

The V gene is TRBV11-3, the J gene TRBJ2-4; 11 nucleotides match TRBD2. This CDR3 comprises 15 residues. CDR1 is SGHNT and CDR2 is YENEEA in the germline V gene. The J segment lost 6 bases and the V segment lost 8 bases, leaving 9 bases of the junction unmatched. The DNA for the CDR3 is TGTGCCAGCGGATTACTAGCGGGAGAGGGAAACATTCAGTACTTC. Its protein product is CASGLLAGEGNIQYF.

The chain recombines TRBV2 with TRBJ2-3; D is unclear. Germline V gene sequence: CDR1 SNHLY, CDR2 FYNNEI. The CDR3 loop spans 12 amino acids. V dropped 8 bases and J dropped 1 base, with 7 bases sitting between them. The CDR3 DNA sequence: TGTGCCAGCGCGGCGGGCACAGATACGCAGTATTTT. Amino acids: CASAAGTDTQYF.

The chain links TRBV7-2 to TRBJ1-3; D not certain. Germline V lookup: CDR1 SGHTA, CDR2 FQGNSA. Deletions cut 2 bases from V and 2 bases from J, with 13 bases between. The CDR3 sequence is 16 residues long. Here the CDR3 reads CASSLSGIVAGNTIYF. The CDR3, as DNA: TGTGCCAGCAGCTTATCTGGGATCGTTGCTGGAAACACCATATATTTT.

V is TRBV18 and J is TRBJ1-1; 12 bases agree with TRBD1. The CDR3 consists of 16 residues. Trimming removed 6 bases from V and 1 base from J; junction bases left unmatched: 6. CDR1 is KGHSH and CDR2 is LQKENI in the germline V gene. The CDR3 bases are TGTGCCAGCTCGAGCGGGACAGGGGGCGCGAACACTGAAGCTTTCTTT. Amino acid sequence: CASSSGTGGANTEAFF.

The J gene is TRBJ2-7, the V gene TRBV28, with 7 nucleotides matching TRBD1. The J segment lost 3 bases and the V segment lost 6 bases, leaving 5 bases of the junction unmatched. The CDR3 loop spans 13 amino acids. The V gene's germline CDR1 is MDHEN and CDR2 SYDVKM. This CDR3 is CASRKPGGYEQYF. CDR3 DNA: TGTGCCAGCAGGAAACCAGGGGGCTACGAGCAGTACTTC.

On this clone itself: This specimen includes other DNA sequences encoding the same CDR3. The chain is built from TRBV5-1 and TRBJ2-1; D ambiguous. The CDR3 runs to 11 residues. Germline V lookup: CDR1 SGHRS, CDR2 YFSETQ. Trimming removed 0 bases from V and 8 bases from J, with 3 bases in between. CDR3 sequence (DNA): TGCGCCAGCAGCTTGGCCGATGAGCAGTTCTTC. Protein sequence: CASSLADEQFF. Variable domain in full (rest from reference TRBV5-1 and TRBJ2-1): KAGVTQTPRYLIKTRGQQVTLSCSPISGHRSVSWYQQTPGQGLQFLFEYFSETQRNKGNFPGRFSGRQFSNSRSEMNVSTLELGDSALYLCASSLADEQFFGPGTRLTVL.

This chain links TRBV6-5 with TRBJ2-7; 11 positions match TRBD2. This CDR3 spans 16 amino acids. CDR1 is MNHEY and CDR2 is SVGAGI in the germline V gene. Unmatched junction bases numbered 6, after V lost 4 bases and J lost 1 base. Here the CDR3 DNA reads TGTGCCAGCAGTTCAGAGGGACTAGCGGCTTCCTACGAGCAGTACTTC. This codes for CASSSEGLAASYEQYF.

This chain connects TRBV30 to TRBJ2-1, with TRBD2 identical over 12 bases. This CDR3 spans 16 amino acids. Germline V gives CDR1 GTSNPN, CDR2 SVGIG (reference sequence). The J segment lost 2 bases and the V segment lost 4 bases, leaving 6 bases of the junction unmatched. CDR3 region: CAWKRTSGVPYNEQFF. The CDR3 DNA follows: TGTGCCTGGAAAAGGACTAGCGGGGTTCCCTACAATGAGCAGTTCTTC.

This clone was recorded only once. This chain joins TRBV9 and TRBJ2-7; 7 bases are shared with TRBD2. From germline, CDR1 is SGDLS and CDR2 YYNGEE. The trim removed 3 bases at V and 2 bases at J, leaving 5 bases unmatched. CDR3 length: 14 amino acids. Here the CDR3 reads CASSAGLKTYEQYF. As DNA, the CDR3 is TGTGCCAGCAGCGCGGGACTAAAGACCTACGAGCAGTACTTC.

The gene calls are TRBV7-2 and TRBJ2-5; D call uncertain. Germline-derived CDR1 and CDR2 are SGHTA and FQGNSA. V shed 2 bases and J shed 0 bases, with 13 bases lying between them. The CDR3 is made up of 16 amino acids. CDR3 bases: TGTGCCAGCAGCTTAACTTGGTGGAGCGACCAAGAGACCCAGTACTTC. Translation gives CASSLTWWSDQETQYF.

Comment on this clone: Other DNA sequences in the sample encode the same CDR3. The chain couples TRBV18 to TRBJ2-7; 7 bases agree with TRBD1. This CDR3 spans 12 amino acids. Germline-derived CDR1 and CDR2 are KGHSH and LQKENI. Trimming took 6 bases from V and 3 from J; bases not matched to a gene: 2. Written as DNA, the CDR3 is TGTGCCAGCTCGCGACAGGGCTACGAGCAGTACTTC. Its protein product is CASSRQGYEQYF.